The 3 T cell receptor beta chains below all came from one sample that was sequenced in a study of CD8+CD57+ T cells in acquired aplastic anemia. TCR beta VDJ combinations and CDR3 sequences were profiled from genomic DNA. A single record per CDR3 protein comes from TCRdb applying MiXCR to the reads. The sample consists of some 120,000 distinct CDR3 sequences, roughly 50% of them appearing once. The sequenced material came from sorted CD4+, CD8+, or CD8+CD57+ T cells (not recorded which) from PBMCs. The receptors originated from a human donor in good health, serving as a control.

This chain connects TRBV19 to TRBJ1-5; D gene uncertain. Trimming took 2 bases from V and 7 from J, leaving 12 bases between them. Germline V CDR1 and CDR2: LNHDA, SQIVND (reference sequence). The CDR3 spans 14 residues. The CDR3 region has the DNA TGTGCCAGTAGTATATACCCAGGAGAACAGCCCCAGCATTTT. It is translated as CASSIYPGEQPQHF.

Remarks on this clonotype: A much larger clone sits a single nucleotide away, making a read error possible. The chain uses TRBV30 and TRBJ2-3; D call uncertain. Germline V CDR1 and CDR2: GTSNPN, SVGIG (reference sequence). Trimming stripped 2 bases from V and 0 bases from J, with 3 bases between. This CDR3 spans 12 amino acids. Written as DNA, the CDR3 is TGTGCCTGGAGTCCTAGCACAGATACGCAGTATTTT. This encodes CAWSPSTDTQYF.

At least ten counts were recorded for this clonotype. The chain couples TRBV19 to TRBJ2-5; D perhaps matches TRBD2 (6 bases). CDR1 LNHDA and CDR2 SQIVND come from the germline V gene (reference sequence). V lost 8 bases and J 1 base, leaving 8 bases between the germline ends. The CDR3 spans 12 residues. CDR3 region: CASDGGQETQYF. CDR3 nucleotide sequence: TGTGCCAGTGACGGGGGCCAAGAGACCCAGTACTTC.